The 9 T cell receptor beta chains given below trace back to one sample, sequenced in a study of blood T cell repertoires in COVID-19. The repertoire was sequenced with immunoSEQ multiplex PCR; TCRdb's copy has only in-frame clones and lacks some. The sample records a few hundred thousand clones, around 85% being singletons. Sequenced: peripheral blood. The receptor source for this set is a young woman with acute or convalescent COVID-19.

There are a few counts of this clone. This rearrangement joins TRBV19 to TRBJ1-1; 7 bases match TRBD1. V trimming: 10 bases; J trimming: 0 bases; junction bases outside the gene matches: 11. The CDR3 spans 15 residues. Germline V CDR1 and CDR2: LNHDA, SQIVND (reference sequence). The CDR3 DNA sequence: TGTGCCACCCAGGGGACAGCCTCCATGAACACTGAAGCTTTCTTT. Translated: CATQGTASMNTEAFF.

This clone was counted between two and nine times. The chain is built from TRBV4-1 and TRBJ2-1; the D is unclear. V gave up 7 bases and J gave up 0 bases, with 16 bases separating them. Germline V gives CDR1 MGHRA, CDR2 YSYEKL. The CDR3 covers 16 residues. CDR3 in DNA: TGCGCCAGCATGACTGCAATCGGTAGCTCCTACAATGAGCAGTTCTTC. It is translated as CASMTAIGSSYNEQFF.

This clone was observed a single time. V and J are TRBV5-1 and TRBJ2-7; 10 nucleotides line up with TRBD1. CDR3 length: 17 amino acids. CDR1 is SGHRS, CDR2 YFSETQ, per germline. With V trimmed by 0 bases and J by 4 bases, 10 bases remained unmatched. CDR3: CASSLGPQTGGAYEQYF. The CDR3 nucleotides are TGCGCCAGCAGCTTGGGCCCTCAGACAGGGGGCGCGTACGAGCAGTACTTC.

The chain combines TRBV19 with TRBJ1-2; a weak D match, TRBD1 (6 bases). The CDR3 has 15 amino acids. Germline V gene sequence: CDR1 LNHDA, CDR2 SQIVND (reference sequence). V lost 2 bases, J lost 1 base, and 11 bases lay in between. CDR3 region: CASSITGTLNYGYTF. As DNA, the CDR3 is TGTGCCAGTAGTATAACAGGGACACTTAACTATGGCTACACCTTC.

The CDR3 reads CASRGHSLLQPQHF. DNA for the CDR3: TGTGCCAGCAGGGGACATTCCCTTCTTCAGCCCCAGCATTTT. The V and J genes are TRBV2 and TRBJ1-5; weak D call: TRBD1 (6 bases). The germline V gene encodes CDR1 SNHLY and CDR2 FYNNEI. CDR3 length: 14 amino acids. V was clipped by 6 bases and J by 6 bases, with 15 bases between them.

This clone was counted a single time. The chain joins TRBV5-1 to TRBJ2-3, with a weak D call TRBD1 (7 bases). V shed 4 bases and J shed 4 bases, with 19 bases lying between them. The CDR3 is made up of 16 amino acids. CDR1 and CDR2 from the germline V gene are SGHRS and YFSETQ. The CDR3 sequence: CASSTEGQRGADTQYF. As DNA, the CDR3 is TGCGCCAGCAGCACGGAGGGACAGCGAGGGGCAGATACGCAGTATTTT.

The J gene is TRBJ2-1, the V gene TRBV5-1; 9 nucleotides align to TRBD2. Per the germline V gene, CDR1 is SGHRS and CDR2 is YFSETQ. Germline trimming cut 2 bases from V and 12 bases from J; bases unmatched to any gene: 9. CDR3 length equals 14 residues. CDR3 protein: CASSLIAGEGMQFF. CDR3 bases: TGCGCCAGCAGCTTAATAGCGGGGGAAGGAATGCAGTTCTTC.

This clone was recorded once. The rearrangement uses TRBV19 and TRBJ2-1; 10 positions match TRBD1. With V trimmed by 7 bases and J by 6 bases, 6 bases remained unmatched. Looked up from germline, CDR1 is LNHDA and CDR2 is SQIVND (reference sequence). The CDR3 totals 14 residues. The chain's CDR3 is CASNLGTGVNEQFF. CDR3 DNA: TGTGCCAGTAACCTAGGGACAGGGGTCAATGAGCAGTTCTTC. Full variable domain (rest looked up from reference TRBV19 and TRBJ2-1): DGGITQSPKYLFRKEGQNVTLSCEQNLNHDAMYWYRQDPGQGLRLIYYSQIVNDFQKGDIAEGYSVSREKKESFPLTVTSAQKNPTAFYLCASNLGTGVNEQFFGPGTRLTVL.

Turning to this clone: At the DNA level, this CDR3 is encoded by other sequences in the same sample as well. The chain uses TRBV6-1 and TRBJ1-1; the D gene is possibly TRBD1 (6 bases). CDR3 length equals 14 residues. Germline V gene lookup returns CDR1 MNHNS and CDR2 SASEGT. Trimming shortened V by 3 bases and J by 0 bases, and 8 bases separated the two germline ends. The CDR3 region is CASSEDSLNTEAFF. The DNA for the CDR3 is TGTGCCAGCAGTGAGGACAGCCTGAACACTGAAGCTTTCTTT.